Below, 14 T cell receptor beta chains from the same sample are listed, as sequenced in a study of blood T cell repertoires in COVID-19. The method was immunoSEQ multiplex PCR; TCRdb's version includes in-frame clones alone and lacks a portion of them. The sample consists of more than 110,000 clones, 60% to 80% of them appearing once. Sample: PBMCs or T cells enriched from blood (not recorded which). Source of these receptors: a woman between 45 and 65 years old who had recovered from COVID-19.

This clone appeared a single time. This sequence joins TRBV7-8 and TRBJ2-2, with a weak D call TRBD2 (6 bases). The CDR3 covers 15 residues. Germline-derived CDR1 and CDR2 are SGHVS and FQNEAQ. Trimming left V 2 bases short and J 6 bases short, with 13 bases between. CDR3 nucleotides: TGTGCCAGCAGCTTAAATAGACTAGATCCCGGGGAGCTGTTTTTT. Translated, it gives CASSLNRLDPGELFF.

The rearrangement links TRBV5-1 to TRBJ2-3, with TRBD2 matching 9 bases. The CDR3 loop spans 15 amino acids. From germline, CDR1 is SGHRS and CDR2 YFSETQ. V shed 2 bases, J shed 1 base, and the junction held 2 bases outside the gene matches. CDR3 loop: CASSFPSGGTDTQYF. The CDR3 DNA is TGCGCCAGCAGCTTTCCTAGCGGGGGCACAGATACGCAGTATTTT.

V usage is TRBV30 and J usage is TRBJ1-2; D is uncertain. V was pared by 0 bases and J by 3 bases, with 14 bases between. Germline lookup yields CDR1 GTSNPN and CDR2 SVGIG (reference sequence). This CDR3 is 15 amino acids long. The CDR3 DNA reads as TGTGCCTGGAGTGTACCCGGCAGGAGGGACTATGGCTACACCTTC. This encodes CAWSVPGRRDYGYTF.

This chain uses TRBV29-1 with TRBJ2-7, with 7 bases matching TRBD2. The germline gives CDR1 SQVTM, CDR2 ANQGSEA. With 1 base clipped from V and 1 base from J, the junction kept 7 bases outside the gene matches. The CDR3 has 15 amino acids. The CDR3 nucleotides read TGCAGCGTTGAAGGCCCCCGAGCGGGGTCCTACGAGCAGTACTTC. Encoded protein: CSVEGPRAGSYEQYF.

The chain combines TRBV28 with TRBJ1-1; 8 bases line up with TRBD1. J lost 0 bases, V lost 3 bases, and 9 bases had no gene match. The CDR3 consists of 17 residues. Germline V gene data show CDR1 as MDHEN and CDR2 as SYDVKM. CDR3 sequence: CASSFSWTGSMNTEAFF. CDR3 coding DNA: TGTGCCAGCAGTTTCTCCTGGACAGGGTCCATGAACACTGAAGCTTTCTTT. Full variable domain (rest looked up from reference TRBV28 and TRBJ1-1): DVKVTQSSRYLVKRTGEKVFLECVQDMDHENMFWYRQDPGLGLRLIYFSYDVKMKEKGDIPEGYSVSREKKERFSLILESASTNQTSMYLCASSFSWTGSMNTEAFFGQGTRLTVV.

This chain joins TRBV7-9 and TRBJ1-6, with 10 bases matching TRBD1. The CDR3 has 17 residues. The V segment lost 4 bases and the J segment 9 bases; nucleotides outside the gene matches: 12. In germline, CDR1 is SEHNR, CDR2 FQNEAQ (reference sequence). The CDR3 loop reads CASSSRDRGMVGSPLHF. CDR3 in DNA: TGTGCCAGCAGCTCCCGGGACAGGGGAATGGTTGGTTCACCCCTCCACTTT.

V is TRBV29-1 and J is TRBJ2-7, with no clear D. V lost 3 bases, J lost 0 bases, and 12 bases lay in between. Germline values: CDR1 SQVTM, CDR2 ANQGSEA. The CDR3 consists of 14 residues. CDR3: CSVEMGRSSYEQYF. CDR3 bases: TGCAGCGTTGAGATGGGTCGGAGCTCCTACGAGCAGTACTTC.

The V and J genes are TRBV27 and TRBJ1-6, with D possibly TRBD1 on 5 matching bases. V gave up 4 bases and J gave up 3 bases, with 10 bases separating them. Germline CDR1 is MNHEY and CDR2 is SMNVEV (reference sequence). The length of the CDR3 is 15 residues. CDR3 in amino acids: CASSSTTVYNSPLHF. CDR3 nucleotides: TGTGCCAGCAGTTCCACGACAGTCTATAATTCACCCCTCCACTTT.

V usage is TRBV19 and J usage is TRBJ1-5, with 8 bases that match TRBD1. J lost 6 bases, V lost 5 bases, and 12 bases had no gene match. The CDR3 has 16 amino acids. CDR1 LNHDA and CDR2 SQIVND come from the germline V gene (reference sequence). The CDR3 protein is CASSATGGIAVQPQHF. DNA of the CDR3: TGTGCCAGTAGTGCAACAGGGGGGATAGCAGTTCAGCCCCAGCATTTT.

The J gene is TRBJ1-5, the V gene TRBV2; D call uncertain. The CDR3 extends over 15 amino acids. The V gene lost 2 bases and the J gene lost 9 bases, with 17 bases spanning the gap. The V gene's germline CDR1 is SNHLY and CDR2 FYNNEI. As DNA, the CDR3 is TGTGCCAGCAGTGAAAGGTCTTGGGCTTTGGGGCCCCAGCATTTT. This encodes CASSERSWALGPQHF.

The V gene is TRBV25-1, the J gene TRBJ2-7; no reliable D call. This CDR3 is built from 12 residues. Trimming pared 6 bases from V and 1 base from J, leaving 7 bases between. CDR1 is MGHDK, CDR2 SYGVNS, per germline. Here the CDR3 reads CASSSQSYEQYF. For the CDR3, the DNA is TGTGCCAGCAGCTCACAGTCCTACGAGCAGTACTTC.

The chain recombines TRBV7-9 with TRBJ1-1; no reliable D call. The V gene lost 5 bases and the J gene lost 9 bases, with 10 bases spanning the gap. The CDR3 contains 11 residues. Germline assignment: CDR1 SEHNR and CDR2 FQNEAQ (reference sequence). This chain's CDR3 is CASSADIQAFF. The CDR3 coding sequence is TGTGCCAGCAGCGCTGACATACAAGCTTTCTTT.

V usage is TRBV10-1 and J usage is TRBJ1-6; TRBD1 might be the D (5 bases). The length of the CDR3 is 17 residues. Germline V lookup: CDR1 WNHNN, CDR2 SYGVQD (reference sequence). V was clipped by 2 bases and J by 13 bases, with 24 bases between them. DNA of the CDR3: TGCGCCAGCAGTGAGACAGGCCTTAGCCGGGTGGTTGCTCCCCTCCACTTT. Protein product: CASSETGLSRVVAPLHF.

The rearrangement links TRBV6-5 to TRBJ2-6; D perhaps matches TRBD2 (5 bases). Per the germline V gene, CDR1 is MNHEY and CDR2 is SVGAGI. This CDR3 contains 13 residues. V lost 10 bases and J lost 1, with 8 bases in between. The CDR3 coding sequence is TGTGCCATCCGGGGTTCTGGGGCCAACGTCCTGACTTTC. Translating it yields CAIRGSGANVLTF.